This TCR beta chain derives from a study of identical twins. TCRdb redid the calling of the 5' RACE reads with MiXCR, one entry per CDR3 protein. The table includes approximately 300,000 distinct CDR3 sequences, roughly 9.7% detected once. The CDR3 is 15 residues long. CDR1 and CDR2 from the germline V gene are LNHNV and YYDKDF (reference sequence). Trimming took off 0 bases at V and 5 bases at J, with 13 bases between the two ends. This same sample was also part of a study on yellow fever vaccine responses in identical twins.

This rearrangement joins TRBV15 to TRBJ2-5; D is perhaps TRBD2 (5 bases). Specimen: CD8+ T cells sorted from blood. This receptor was obtained from a woman in her late teens or twenties in good health. The CDR3: CATSRERGIWETQYF. The CDR3 DNA sequence: TGTGCCACCAGCAGAGAACGAGGGATTTGGGAGACCCAGTACTTC. The entire variable domain, with the rest obtained from reference TRBV15 and TRBJ2-5, is as follows: DAMVIQNPRYQVTQFGKPVTLSCSQTLNHNVMYWYQQKSSQAPKLLFHYYDKDFNNEADTPDNFQSRRPNTSFCFLDIRSPGLGDTAMYLCATSRERGIWETQYFGPGTRLLVL.